Listed below are T cell receptor beta chains from one sample, sequenced in a study of cytomegalovirus exposure and HLA in healthy donors. Repertoires were generated with immunoSEQ multiplex PCR, while TCRdb's copy carries only in-frame clones and drops some. The listing records some 55,000 clones. Sequenced material: PBMCs. These receptors came from a woman aged 40 to 50 in good health and CMV-seronegative. Each CDR3 is given with its conserved first and last residue. The D gene is left open where the match is weak.

d_call: TRBD1
v_call: TRBV7-8
j_call: TRBJ2-7
cdr3_aa: CASSLVDRGTYEQYF
cdr3_nt: TGTGCCAGCAGCTTAGTTGACAGGGGGACCTACGAGCAGTACTTC

d_call: TRBD1
v_call: TRBV19
j_call: TRBJ1-4
cdr3_aa: CASSIGQGREKLFF
cdr3_nt: TGTGCCAGTAGTATAGGACAGGGGAGAGAAAAACTGTTTTTT

d_call: .
v_call: TRBV10-2
j_call: TRBJ1-1
cdr3_aa: CASSELQVNTEAFF
cdr3_nt: TGCGCCAGCAGTGAGTTACAGGTGAACACTGAAGCTTTCTTT

d_call: TRBD1
v_call: TRBV28
j_call: TRBJ1-2
cdr3_aa: CASSPGTELTGYTF
cdr3_nt: TGTGCCAGCAGTCCCGGGACAGAGCTAACCGGCTACACCTTC

d_call: .
v_call: TRBV2
j_call: TRBJ1-2
cdr3_aa: CASSEAQGHFDTNYGYTF
cdr3_nt: TGTGCCAGCAGTGAAGCGCAGGGACACTTTGACACTAACTATGGCTACACCTTC

d_call: TRBD2
v_call: TRBV9
j_call: TRBJ2-2
cdr3_aa: CASSKTSGGVTGELFF
cdr3_nt: TGTGCCAGCAGCAAAACTAGCGGGGGAGTTACCGGGGAGCTGTTTTTT

d_call: TRBD2
v_call: TRBV4-3
j_call: TRBJ2-3
cdr3_aa: CASSQDSLAGTDTQYF
cdr3_nt: TGCGCCAGCAGCCAGGATTCACTAGCGGGCACAGATACGCAGTATTTT

d_call: .
v_call: TRBV28
j_call: TRBJ2-6
cdr3_aa: CASGRDIRSGANVLTF
cdr3_nt: TGTGCCAGCGGCCGGGACATTCGCTCTGGGGCCAACGTCCTGACTTTC

d_call: TRBD2
v_call: TRBV6-5
j_call: TRBJ2-7
cdr3_aa: CASSYLWGGSAYEQYF
cdr3_nt: TGTGCCAGCAGTTACTTATGGGGCGGGAGCGCCTACGAGCAGTACTTC

d_call: TRBD1
v_call: TRBV7-4
j_call: TRBJ2-7
cdr3_aa: CASSSGTGEAEQYF
cdr3_nt: TGTGCCAGCAGCTCCGGGACAGGGGAAGCCGAGCAGTACTTC

d_call: TRBD2
v_call: TRBV28
j_call: TRBJ2-7
cdr3_aa: CASLGGGSDSYEQYF
cdr3_nt: TGTGCCAGCTTAGGTGGCGGGAGTGACTCCTACGAGCAGTACTTC

d_call: TRBD1
v_call: TRBV14
j_call: TRBJ2-7
cdr3_aa: CASSPRTGKGFSYEQYF
cdr3_nt: TGTGCCAGCAGCCCCCGGACAGGGAAGGGATTTTCCTACGAGCAGTACTTC

d_call: .
v_call: TRBV19
j_call: TRBJ1-5
cdr3_aa: CASAGTIDSNQPQHF
cdr3_nt: TGTGCCAGTGCCGGGACAATAGATAGCAATCAGCCCCAGCATTTT

d_call: TRBD1
v_call: TRBV14
j_call: TRBJ1-5
cdr3_aa: CASSRMGQGSPYSNQPQHF
cdr3_nt: TGTGCCAGCAGCCGAATGGGACAGGGGAGCCCCTATAGCAATCAGCCCCAGCATTTT

d_call: .
v_call: TRBV11-2
j_call: TRBJ2-1
cdr3_aa: CASSTGGEQFF
cdr3_nt: TGTGCCAGCAGCACCGGAGGTGAGCAGTTCTTC

d_call: .
v_call: TRBV9
j_call: TRBJ1-6
cdr3_aa: CASSVAGLGNSPLHF
cdr3_nt: TGTGCCAGCAGCGTAGCAGGGCTCGGTAATTCACCCCTCCACTTT

d_call: .
v_call: TRBV27
j_call: TRBJ2-7
cdr3_aa: CASSSILGGHEQYF
cdr3_nt: TGTGCCAGCAGTTCCATACTAGGTGGGCACGAGCAGTACTTC

d_call: .
v_call: TRBV5-1
j_call: TRBJ2-6
cdr3_aa: CASKIEASGANVLTF
cdr3_nt: TGCGCCAGTAAAATCGAAGCCTCTGGGGCCAACGTCCTGACTTTC

d_call: TRBD1
v_call: TRBV6-5
j_call: TRBJ1-1
cdr3_aa: CASSYGTGTNTEAFF
cdr3_nt: TGTGCCAGCAGTTACGGGACAGGGACGAACACTGAAGCTTTCTTT

d_call: .
v_call: TRBV18
j_call: TRBJ1-3
cdr3_aa: CASSPPYPPGGNTIYF
cdr3_nt: TGTGCCAGCTCACCACCCTATCCCCCGGGAGGAAACACCATATATTTT

d_call: TRBD1
v_call: TRBV11-1
j_call: TRBJ2-7
cdr3_aa: CASSLAAGGSYEQYF
cdr3_nt: TGTGCCAGCAGCTTAGCGGCAGGGGGCTCCTACGAGCAGTACTTC

d_call: TRBD1
v_call: TRBV11-2
j_call: TRBJ1-6
cdr3_aa: CASSTPDRGRSPLHF
cdr3_nt: TGTGCCAGCAGCACCCCGGACAGGGGAAGATCCCCCCTCCACTTT

d_call: TRBD1
v_call: TRBV9
j_call: TRBJ1-1
cdr3_aa: CASSTSMGSTGGTEAFF
cdr3_nt: TGTGCCAGCAGCACGAGTATGGGTAGTACAGGGGGCACTGAAGCTTTCTTT

d_call: .
v_call: TRBV5-6
j_call: TRBJ2-2
cdr3_aa: CASSLPPGTLNTGELFF
cdr3_nt: TGTGCCAGCAGCTTGCCCCCCGGGACTTTGAACACCGGGGAGCTGTTTTTT

d_call: TRBD1
v_call: TRBV4-2
j_call: TRBJ2-2
cdr3_aa: CASSHGQAAVRPGELFF
cdr3_nt: TGTGCCAGCAGCCACGGACAGGCCGCTGTCCGACCCGGGGAGCTGTTTTTT

d_call: TRBD2
v_call: TRBV7-9
j_call: TRBJ2-5
cdr3_aa: CASSPWEGGGQYF
cdr3_nt: TGTGCCAGCAGCCCCTGGGAGGGAGGAGGCCAGTACTTC

d_call: TRBD2
v_call: TRBV5-1
j_call: TRBJ2-1
cdr3_aa: CASSGSGSSYNEQFF
cdr3_nt: TGCGCCAGCAGCGGAAGCGGGAGTTCCTACAATGAGCAGTTCTTC

d_call: .
v_call: TRBV29-1
j_call: TRBJ1-4
cdr3_aa: CSVEEGEEKLFF
cdr3_nt: TGCAGCGTTGAAGAGGGCGAGGAAAAACTGTTTTTT

d_call: TRBD2
v_call: TRBV6-5
j_call: TRBJ2-1
cdr3_aa: CASRRLQGTSRLFF
cdr3_nt: TGTGCCAGCAGGAGGTTGCAGGGGACTAGTCGATTATTCTTC

d_call: TRBD1
v_call: TRBV6-5
j_call: TRBJ1-6
cdr3_aa: CASSFSQGVYNSPLHF
cdr3_nt: TGTGCCAGCAGTTTCTCACAGGGGGTCTATAATTCACCCCTCCACTTT

d_call: .
v_call: TRBV6-5
j_call: TRBJ2-3
cdr3_aa: CASSYSIRGFRDTQYF
cdr3_nt: TGTGCCAGCAGTTACTCGATAAGGGGCTTCAGGGATACGCAGTATTTT

d_call: TRBD2
v_call: TRBV4-1
j_call: TRBJ2-7
cdr3_aa: CASSQEAGLAGWEQYF
cdr3_nt: TGCGCCAGCAGCCAAGAAGCCGGCCTAGCGGGGTGGGAGCAGTACTTC

d_call: .
v_call: TRBV7-3
j_call: TRBJ2-3
cdr3_aa: CASSPSALRADTQYF
cdr3_nt: TGTGCCAGCAGTCCTAGTGCACTGAGGGCAGATACGCAGTATTTT

d_call: TRBD1
v_call: TRBV5-8
j_call: TRBJ1-2
cdr3_aa: CASSAEQGEDYGYTF
cdr3_nt: TGTGCCAGCAGCGCCGAACAGGGGGAGGACTATGGCTACACCTTC